The 18 T cell receptor beta chains below all came from one sample that was sequenced in a study of cytomegalovirus exposure and HLA in healthy donors. Primers for the PCR totalled 60 Vbeta and 13 Jbeta. This table comes from immunoSEQ multiplex PCR, and its TCRdb copy is limited to in-frame clones, with some not included. Of around 78,000 clones listed, about three quarters are singletons. Sequences were obtained from PBMCs. These receptors were taken from a middle-aged woman in good health and CMV-seropositive.

The chain uses TRBV28 and TRBJ2-7, with D unclear. Germline V gene sequence: CDR1 MDHEN, CDR2 SYDVKM. The CDR3 is made up of 11 amino acids. Trimming pared 5 bases from V and 2 bases from J, leaving 4 bases between. In DNA, the CDR3 is TGTGCCAGCAGTACTCCCTACGAGCAGTACTTC. This sequence encodes CASSTPYEQYF. Supplemented by reference TRBV28 and TRBJ2-7, the full variable domain reads DVKVTQSSRYLVKRTGEKVFLECVQDMDHENMFWYRQDPGLGLRLIYFSYDVKMKEKGDIPEGYSVSREKKERFSLILESASTNQTSMYLCASSTPYEQYFGPGTRLTVT.

This clone came up many times. J is TRBJ1-6 and V is TRBV7-9; D unclear. Germline V CDR1 and CDR2: SEHNR, FQNEAQ (reference sequence). This CDR3 has 15 amino acids. Trimming took off 5 bases at V and 6 bases at J, with 14 bases between the two ends. Written as DNA, the CDR3 is TGTGCCAGCAGCGCCGACCTAGGCCCTAATTCACCCCTCCACTTT. Residues: CASSADLGPNSPLHF.

V and J are TRBV9 and TRBJ2-5, with TRBD2 as a possible D gene (5 bases). The V gene lost 0 bases and the J gene lost 4 bases, with 10 bases spanning the gap. Germline CDR1 is SGDLS and CDR2 is YYNGEE. This CDR3 contains 14 residues. The CDR3 DNA reads as TGTGCCAGCAGCGTAGTAGGAGGTGGAGAGACCCAGTACTTC. Encoded protein: CASSVVGGGETQYF.

This clone showed up just a few times. The chain uses TRBV5-1 and TRBJ2-1; possibly TRBD2 for D (6 bases). The CDR3 has 13 residues. V lost 0 bases, J lost 9 bases, and 10 bases lay in between. Per the germline V gene, CDR1 is SGHRS and CDR2 is YFSETQ. CDR3 region: CASSLAGRSEQFF. CDR3 DNA: TGCGCCAGCAGCTTGGCAGGGAGGTCTGAGCAGTTCTTC.

This clone has only a few counts. The chain has TRBV5-1 and TRBJ2-1; TRBD2 aligns across 8 bases. From germline, CDR1 is SGHRS and CDR2 YFSETQ. Losses at the gene ends were 0 bases for V and 3 bases for J; bases not matched to a gene: 5. The CDR3 consists of 16 residues. As DNA, the CDR3 is TGCGCCAGCAGCTTGGAAGCGGGGGCGAGCTACAATGAGCAGTTCTTC. Translated, it gives CASSLEAGASYNEQFF.

This chain uses TRBV5-4 with TRBJ2-3; TRBD2 matches at 7 bases. The CDR3 has 16 residues. With V trimmed by 4 bases and J by 5 bases, 13 bases remained unmatched. Germline CDR1 and CDR2: SGHNT and YYREEE (reference sequence). DNA of the CDR3: TGTGCCAGCAGCCCCCCCAGCGGGATAGGAGGAGATACGCAGTATTTT. Protein sequence: CASSPPSGIGGDTQYF.

This clone was recorded once. The V call is TRBV29-1, the J call TRBJ2-3; TRBD2 agrees at 11 bases. Trimming took 7 bases from V and 5 from J; bases not matched to a gene: 8. CDR1 is SQVTM, CDR2 ANQGSEA, per germline. The CDR3 spans 14 residues. Here the CDR3 DNA reads TGCAGCGCTCTTAGCGGGGGGGCTAGAGATACGCAGTATTTT. Translated, it gives CSALSGGARDTQYF.

The J gene is TRBJ2-3, the V gene TRBV2, with TRBD2 matching over 9 bases. J gave up 10 bases and V 5 bases, and 10 bases lay outside the gene matches. The CDR3 runs to 14 residues. Germline assignment: CDR1 SNHLY and CDR2 FYNNEI. The chain's CDR3 is CASSPQGTSSAQYF. The CDR3 DNA reads as TGTGCCAGCAGTCCACAGGGGACTAGCAGTGCGCAGTATTTT.

The chain combines TRBV5-1 with TRBJ2-3; 11 positions agree with TRBD2. Germline V CDR1 and CDR2: SGHRS, YFSETQ. V shed 2 bases and J 2 bases; nucleotides not matched to a gene: 1. This CDR3 region has 15 residues. CDR3 nucleotide sequence: TGCGCCAGCAGCTTACTAGCGGGGGCCACAGATACGCAGTATTTT. Its translation: CASSLLAGATDTQYF.

The sample holds a few counts of this clone. The rearrangement uses TRBV7-6 and TRBJ2-7; possibly TRBD1 for D (6 bases). Germline CDR1 is SGHVS and CDR2 is FNYEAQ. V shed 5 bases and J shed 5 bases, with 19 bases lying between them. This CDR3 has 15 residues. This chain's CDR3 is CASSPAAGAWNEQYF. In nucleotides, the CDR3 is TGTGCCAGCAGCCCGGCTGCAGGGGCTTGGAACGAGCAGTACTTC.

This chain connects TRBV5-4 to TRBJ1-2, with 9 bases matching TRBD1. Germline CDR1 is SGHNT and CDR2 is YYREEE (reference sequence). This CDR3 comprises 15 residues. V lost 3 bases, J lost 5 bases, and 8 bases stayed unmatched. The DNA of the CDR3 is TGTGCCAGCAGCTATCCCCAGGACAGGGGATATGGCTACACCTTC. Its translation: CASSYPQDRGYGYTF.

This sequence joins TRBV4-1 and TRBJ1-5; D is unclear. With 0 bases removed from V and 6 bases from J, the gap between germline ends came to 12 bases. The CDR3 loop spans 15 amino acids. Germline V CDR1 and CDR2: MGHRA, YSYEKL. CDR3 DNA: TGCGCCAGCAGCCAAGATACAGCCTCGCGTCAGCCCCAGCATTTT. This encodes CASSQDTASRQPQHF.

This clone was observed a handful of times. The chain recombines TRBV11-1 with TRBJ2-5, with D unresolved. This CDR3 has 12 amino acids. V was shortened by 0 bases and J by 7 bases, with 6 bases between the two germline ends. Germline-derived CDR1 and CDR2 are SGHAT and FQDESV (reference sequence). This CDR3 reads CASSLAAGTQYF. CDR3 bases: TGTGCCAGCAGCTTAGCAGCTGGGACCCAGTACTTC.

The J gene is TRBJ1-1, the V gene TRBV30, with 9 nucleotides matching TRBD1. The CDR3 length is 14 residues. Germline V CDR1 and CDR2: GTSNPN, SVGIG (reference sequence). Losses at the gene ends were 5 bases for V and 1 base for J; bases not matched to a gene: 5. The CDR3 bases are TGTGCCTGGCATAAACAGGGGGCGAACACTGAAGCTTTCTTT. Protein: CAWHKQGANTEAFF.

This chain joins TRBV5-1 and TRBJ1-1; 8 positions agree with TRBD1. This CDR3 region has 15 residues. The germline V gene has CDR1 SGHRS and CDR2 YFSETQ. J lost 4 bases, V lost 3 bases, and 8 bases had no gene match. This CDR3 is CASSSGQGGTTEAFF. CDR3 bases: TGCGCCAGCAGCTCCGGACAGGGAGGAACCACTGAAGCTTTCTTT.

The chain uses TRBV2 and TRBJ1-4; D uncertain. Germline CDR1 is SNHLY and CDR2 is FYNNEI. The CDR3 sequence is 13 residues long. Trimming pared 9 bases from V and 8 bases from J, leaving 16 bases between. This chain's CDR3 is CASKAQREEKLFF. The CDR3 DNA follows: TGTGCCAGTAAAGCCCAAAGGGAGGAAAAACTGTTTTTT.

The V and J genes are TRBV5-1 and TRBJ2-3; tentatively, D is TRBD1 (6 bases). The length of the CDR3 is 15 residues. Germline assignment: CDR1 SGHRS and CDR2 YFSETQ. Trimming shortened V by 0 bases and J by 5 bases, and 13 bases separated the two germline ends. CDR3 residues: CASSLGRTVRDTQYF. The CDR3 bases are TGCGCCAGCAGCTTGGGTCGGACAGTCAGAGATACGCAGTATTTT.

This chain connects TRBV4-1 to TRBJ2-5; 9 positions match TRBD2. The CDR3 loop spans 16 amino acids. Germline lookup yields CDR1 MGHRA and CDR2 YSYEKL. The V and J ends lost 4 bases and 5 bases, in that order; junction bases with no gene match: 11. Here the CDR3 DNA reads TGCGCCAGCAGCCTCACCACCGGGACTAGCATGGAGACCCAGTACTTC. Protein: CASSLTTGTSMETQYF.